Below are 30 T cell receptor beta chains sequenced from a single sample in a study of OX40 agonist ivuxolimab in advanced cancers. The method was immunoSEQ multiplex PCR; TCRdb's version includes in-frame clones alone and lacks a portion of them. The table records roughly 34,000 clones, about 80% of them present only once. Here the sequenced sample was CD4+ or CD8+ T cells sorted from blood, taken in a trial of the OX40 agonist ivuxolimab. These receptors all stem from an adult with an advanced solid tumor such as melanoma, head and neck, liver or kidney cancer.

The CDR3: CASSLEVFGFYEQYF. Written as DNA, the CDR3 is TGTGCCAGCAGCTTAGAAGTTTTTGGGTTTTACGAGCAGTACTTC. The chain joins TRBV11-2 to TRBJ2-5, with unresolved D. The J call is uncertain, as TRBJ2-7 better fits the DNA end. Germline CDR1 reads SGHAT; CDR2 reads FQNNGV. The CDR3 consists of 15 residues.

This clone was picked up one time. V and J are TRBV5-1 and TRBJ2-5; D is possibly TRBD2 (5 bases). Trimming took off 4 bases at V and 3 bases at J, with 10 bases between the two ends. The CDR3 contains 13 residues. The germline gives CDR1 SGHRS, CDR2 YFSETQ. DNA for the CDR3: TGCGCCAGCAGCCTGCCAGCGGAAGAGACCCAGTACTTC. This codes for CASSLPAEETQYF.

The V and J genes are TRBV2 and TRBJ2-7; weak D call: TRBD2 (5 bases). The CDR3 runs to 13 residues. Germline CDR1 and CDR2: SNHLY and FYNNEI. Trimming took off 4 bases at V and 6 bases at J, with 13 bases between the two ends. The CDR3 here is CASSAGLISEQYF. In DNA form, the CDR3 reads TGTGCCAGCAGTGCCGGACTGATTTCCGAGCAGTACTTC.

The chain has TRBV30 and TRBJ2-2; a weak D match, TRBD1 (5 bases). Germline V gene lookup returns CDR1 GTSNPN and CDR2 SVGIG (reference sequence). V lost 4 bases to trimming and J lost 0 bases, with 9 bases between them. The CDR3 has 14 amino acids. The CDR3 is CAWNQGSNTGELFF. Written as DNA, the CDR3 is TGTGCCTGGAATCAGGGATCGAACACCGGGGAGCTGTTTTTT.

The V call is TRBV4-1, the J call TRBJ2-7, with D perhaps matching TRBD2 (7 bases). V dropped 3 bases and J dropped 2 bases, with 11 bases sitting between them. This CDR3 contains 14 residues. Germline V CDR1 and CDR2: MGHRA, YSYEKL. CDR3 DNA: TGCGCCAGCAGCCAGGGAGGGGGTCCCTACGAGCAGTACTTC. This encodes CASSQGGGPYEQYF.

A few counts support this clone. V and J are TRBV4-3 and TRBJ2-3; D may be TRBD2 (6 bases). Trimming left V 4 bases short and J 0 bases short, with 11 bases between. Germline values: CDR1 LGHNA, CDR2 YSLEER. This CDR3 region has 15 residues. For the CDR3, the DNA is TGCGCCAGCAGCCCGCTAGCGACTAGCACAGATACGCAGTATTTT. It yields the protein CASSPLATSTDTQYF.

This clone was recorded only once. The chain has TRBV7-9 and TRBJ2-7; TRBD1 or TRBD2 may be the D gene (5 bases each). The V gene's germline CDR1 is SEHNR and CDR2 FQNEAQ (reference sequence). This CDR3 region has 17 residues. Trimming removed 1 base from V and 2 bases from J, with 18 bases in between. In nucleotides, the CDR3 is TGTGCCAGCAGCTTAGATTCCCACCGGGACCAGACCTACGAGCAGTACTTC. It yields the protein CASSLDSHRDQTYEQYF.

The chain carries TRBV7-9 and TRBJ1-1, with D uncertain. In germline, CDR1 is SEHNR, CDR2 FQNEAQ (reference sequence). The CDR3 spans 15 residues. The V gene lost 0 bases and the J gene lost 8 bases, with 16 bases spanning the gap. The CDR3 region is CASSLAMSPTKEAFF. DNA of the CDR3: TGTGCCAGCAGCTTAGCCATGAGTCCGACTAAAGAAGCTTTCTTT.

V gene TRBV6-5 combines with J gene TRBJ2-1; D is unresolved. Trimming took off 2 bases at V and 4 bases at J, with 9 bases between the two ends. Germline V lookup: CDR1 MNHEY, CDR2 SVGAGI. This CDR3 has 14 amino acids. CDR3 in amino acids: CASSYGGPYNEQFF. The CDR3 DNA reads TGTGCCAGCAGTTACGGTGGTCCGTACAATGAGCAGTTCTTC.

The chain is built from TRBV21-1 and TRBJ2-5; the table names TRBD1, a call not compared with the DNA. TRBV21-1 is flagged as a pseudogene. The CDR3 sequence is 16 residues long. The CDR3 sequence: CASSPKGGQGQETQYF. For the CDR3, the DNA is TGTGCCAGCAGCCCTAAGGGGGGACAGGGGCAAGAGACCCAGTACTTC.

There are a few counts of this clone. The chain employs TRBV4-2 and TRBJ2-1; 9 bases align to TRBD2. CDR1 and CDR2 from the germline V gene are LGHNA and YNFKEQ. The V gene end was trimmed by 4 bases and the J gene end by 8 bases; junction bases not matched to a gene: 6. The CDR3 loop spans 14 amino acids. DNA of the CDR3: TGTGCCAGCAGCCTAGCGGGAGTTTTGGATGAGCAGTTCTTC. This encodes CASSLAGVLDEQFF.

This rearrangement joins TRBV29-1 to TRBJ1-1; 10 bases fit TRBD1. Germline-derived CDR1 and CDR2 are SQVTM and ANQGSEA. This CDR3 is built from 14 residues. The V gene end was trimmed by 4 bases and the J gene end by 11 bases; junction bases not matched to a gene: 13. CDR3 protein: CSVGSGTGVGVAFF. CDR3 in DNA: TGCAGCGTTGGTTCCGGGACAGGGGTTGGCGTGGCTTTCTTT.

The sample holds a few counts of this clone. The chain couples TRBV30 to TRBJ1-5; no clear D gene. Germline-derived CDR1 and CDR2 are GTSNPN and SVGIG (reference sequence). This CDR3 is 15 amino acids long. V gave up 0 bases and J gave up 3 bases, with 12 bases separating them. The CDR3 DNA is TGTGCCTGGAGTGTAGACATGGGCCTCAATCAGCCCCAGCATTTT. Residues: CAWSVDMGLNQPQHF.

The chain recombines TRBV4-1 with TRBJ1-1; no clear D. The V gene's germline CDR1 is MGHRA and CDR2 YSYEKL. Trimming took 3 bases from V and 1 from J, leaving 12 bases between them. The CDR3 is 15 residues long. The CDR3 DNA reads TGCGCCAGCAGCCACCCGACCTGGGGGAACACTGAAGCTTTCTTT. This gives the protein CASSHPTWGNTEAFF.

This chain connects TRBV6-1 to TRBJ1-2; maybe TRBD1 (5 bases). V lost 3 bases and J lost 5, with 13 bases in between. The germline CDR1 and CDR2 sequences are MNHNS and SASEGT. The CDR3 loop spans 14 amino acids. The CDR3 nucleotides read TGTGCCAGCAGTGATCTAAGGGGCGGGTATGGCTACACCTTC. It translates to CASSDLRGGYGYTF.

V usage is TRBV18 and J usage is TRBJ1-3; no clear D gene. CDR1 and CDR2 from the germline V gene are KGHSH and LQKENI. V was shortened by 3 bases and J by 1 base, with 10 bases between the two germline ends. The CDR3 totals 15 residues. The CDR3 nucleotides read TGTGCCAGCTCACCCCAGAGGGATTCTGGAAACACCATATATTTT. Translated, it gives CASSPQRDSGNTIYF.

The CDR3 DNA sequence: TGCAGCGTTGAAAGGGTGAACACCGGGGAGCTGTTTTTT. Translation gives CSVERVNTGELFF. The chain is built from TRBV29-1 and TRBJ2-2; D is uncertain. The CDR3 contains 13 residues. Trimming stripped 2 bases from V and 1 base from J, with 5 bases between. The germline CDR1 and CDR2 sequences are SQVTM and ANQGSEA.

In this sample, this clone is medium-sized. This specimen includes other DNA sequences encoding the same CDR3. V gene TRBV19 combines with J gene TRBJ2-7, with D perhaps matching TRBD1 (5 bases). Trimming shortened V by 3 bases and J by 0 bases, and 9 bases separated the two germline ends. Looked up from germline, CDR1 is LNHDA and CDR2 is SQIVND (reference sequence). This CDR3 comprises 14 residues. Here the CDR3 reads CASSIGALSYEQYF. CDR3 nucleotide sequence: TGTGCCAGTAGTATTGGGGCGCTCTCCTACGAGCAGTACTTC.

This chain uses TRBV28 with TRBJ2-2, with a tentative D call TRBD2 (6 bases). Germline-derived CDR1 and CDR2 are MDHEN and SYDVKM. There are 14 residues in the CDR3. Trimming left V 6 bases short and J 7 bases short, with 15 bases between. Written as DNA, the CDR3 is TGTGCCAGCAGCTCGGGAATGGAGGGCGGGGAGCTGTTTTTT. Amino acids: CASSSGMEGGELFF.

The CDR3 sequence is CASSLAGTGNYEQYF. CDR3 bases: TGCGCCAGCAGCTTGGCCGGGACTGGGAACTACGAGCAGTACTTC. The chain couples TRBV5-1 to TRBJ2-7; D is possibly TRBD2 (6 bases). The CDR3 runs to 15 residues. The V end was cut by 0 bases, the J end by 3 bases, with 13 bases between. Germline lookup yields CDR1 SGHRS and CDR2 YFSETQ.

The chain joins TRBV19 to TRBJ2-2; D possibly uses TRBD1 or TRBD2 (6 bases each). Trimming removed 9 bases from V and 5 bases from J, with 13 bases in between. This CDR3 is 13 amino acids long. Germline lookup yields CDR1 LNHDA and CDR2 SQIVND (reference sequence). CDR3 loop: CASRIGGTGELFF. CDR3 in DNA: TGTGCCAGCCGGATAGGGGGGACCGGGGAGCTGTTTTTT.

The rearrangement uses TRBV30 and TRBJ1-1; D ambiguous. The germline V gene has CDR1 GTSNPN and CDR2 SVGIG (reference sequence). V was trimmed by 2 bases and J by 4 bases, leaving 11 bases between them. The CDR3 covers 13 residues. The DNA of the CDR3 is TGTGCCTGGAGTTACCTTTCGTCCACTGAAGCTTTCTTT. This codes for CAWSYLSSTEAFF.

V and J are TRBV5-1 and TRBJ2-2, with 9 bases lining up with TRBD1. This CDR3 contains 17 residues. The germline gives CDR1 SGHRS, CDR2 YFSETQ. V dropped 0 bases and J dropped 4; count of bases not matched to a gene: 7. This CDR3 reads CASSLGRDRAPTGELFF. CDR3 in DNA: TGCGCCAGCAGCTTGGGCCGGGACAGGGCCCCCACCGGGGAGCTGTTTTTT.

This clone was observed a handful of times. This chain uses TRBV27 with TRBJ1-1; D ambiguous. Germline loops: CDR1 MNHEY, CDR2 SMNVEV (reference sequence). The CDR3 is 15 residues long. The V end was cut by 0 bases, the J end by 1 base, with 9 bases between. The CDR3 DNA reads as TGTGCCAGCAGTTTATCGTTAGCCGGGAACACTGAAGCTTTCTTT. It yields the protein CASSLSLAGNTEAFF.

The rearrangement uses TRBV5-8 and TRBJ1-5; 11 bases are a match to TRBD1. This CDR3 comprises 16 residues. Trimming took 4 bases from V and 5 from J; bases not matched to a gene: 8. From germline, CDR1 is SGHTS and CDR2 YDEGEE. Here the CDR3 DNA reads TGTGCCAGCAGCCATTCGGGACAGGGGGTTCATCAGCCCCAGCATTTT. Protein sequence: CASSHSGQGVHQPQHF.

The chain employs TRBV4-3 and TRBJ1-1, with no clear D. Trimming stripped 0 bases from V and 8 bases from J, with 16 bases between. The length of the CDR3 is 15 residues. Germline values: CDR1 LGHNA, CDR2 YSLEER. The CDR3 sequence is CASSQDLPGNSEAFF. The CDR3 DNA reads TGCGCCAGCAGCCAAGATCTACCGGGGAACAGCGAAGCTTTCTTT.

This chain joins TRBV9 and TRBJ2-7; the match to TRBD2 covers 9 bases. The V gene end was trimmed by 3 bases and the J gene end by 3 bases; junction bases not matched to a gene: 7. Germline CDR1 and CDR2: SGDLS and YYNGEE. The CDR3 sequence is 15 residues long. CDR3 in amino acids: CASSAGGGGSYEQYF. The CDR3 region has the DNA TGTGCCAGCAGCGCTGGCGGGGGGGGCAGCTACGAGCAGTACTTC. The full variable domain, rest sourced from reference TRBV9 and TRBJ2-7, is DSGVTQTPKHLITATGQRVTLRCSPRSGDLSVYWYQQSLDQGLQFLIQYYNGEERAKGNILERFSAQQFPDLHSELNLSSLELGDSALYFCASSAGGGGSYEQYFGPGTRLTVT.

Only one count was recorded for this clone. The chain employs TRBV19 and TRBJ2-1, with 8 bases fitting TRBD1. Trimming cost V 3 bases and J 6 bases; bases outside gene matches: 4. CDR3 length: 14 residues. Germline V gene data show CDR1 as LNHDA and CDR2 as SQIVND (reference sequence). CDR3: CASSIVQGANEQFF. The CDR3, as DNA: TGTGCCAGTAGTATCGTTCAGGGGGCCAATGAGCAGTTCTTC.

The chain employs TRBV15 and TRBJ2-3; 13 bases match TRBD2. The ends lost 0 bases at V and 1 base at J; junction bases unmatched: 1. The germline V gene has CDR1 LNHNV and CDR2 YYDKDF (reference sequence). CDR3 length equals 17 residues. The CDR3 region has the DNA TGTGCCACCAGCAGAGACGGGACTAGCGGGGGCACAGATACGCAGTATTTT. This codes for CATSRDGTSGGTDTQYF.

This clone was found once. The chain links TRBV2 to TRBJ2-3, with TRBD2 matching 9 bases. The CDR3 has 15 residues. V trimming: 7 bases; J trimming: 1 base; junction bases outside the gene matches: 6. Germline CDR1 and CDR2: SNHLY and FYNNEI. The CDR3 is CASTSRTSGTDTQYF. The CDR3 DNA follows: TGTGCCAGCACCTCGAGGACTAGCGGCACAGATACGCAGTATTTT.